The sequence of this TCR beta chain was determined in a study of blood T cell repertoires in COVID-19. Across the study: Donors in the United States, Italy and Spain gave samples during acute or convalescent COVID-19.

Authors' processing steps: Estimated nucleated cell counts came from reference gene primer amplification. Only in-frame clones appear in the TCRdb table, and some are missing; sequencing was by immunoSEQ multiplex PCR. That table supplies the V and J calls and clone size; D and trimming were determined from the DNA. The sample has under 250,000 clones, about nine tenths seen once. The CDR3 loop spans 11 amino acids. Trimming cost V 0 bases and J 6 bases, with 5 bases left between them. From germline, CDR1 is GTSNPN and CDR2 SVGIG (reference sequence). The material sequenced was peripheral blood. The V gene is TRBV30, the J gene TRBJ1-1; D gene unclear. This clonotype originated in a woman aged 55-69 years with acute or convalescent COVID-19. Here the CDR3 reads CAWSVRAEAFF. The CDR3 DNA follows: TGTGCCTGGAGTGTACGCGCTGAAGCTTTCTTT. The full variable domain, with the rest looked up from reference TRBV30 and TRBJ1-1, is SQTIHQWPATLVQPVGSPLSLECTVEGTSNPNLYWYRQAAGRGLQLLFYSVGIGQISSEVPQNLSASRPQDRQFILSSKKLLLSDSGFYLCAWSVRAEAFFGQGTRLTVV.